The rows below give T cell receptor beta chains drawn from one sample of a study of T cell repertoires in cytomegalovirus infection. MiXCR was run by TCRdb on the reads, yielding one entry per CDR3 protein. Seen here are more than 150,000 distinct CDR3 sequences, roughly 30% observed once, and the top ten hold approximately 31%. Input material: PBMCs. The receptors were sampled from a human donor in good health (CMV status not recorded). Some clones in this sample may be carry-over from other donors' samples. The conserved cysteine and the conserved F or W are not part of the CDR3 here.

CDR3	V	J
ASSTSDRGQETQY	TRBV11-1	TRBJ2-5
ASSYLGNSNQPQH	TRBV6-2/TRBV6-3	TRBJ1-5
ASSPGTVFFSEAF	TRBV7-2	TRBJ1-1
ASSATERGKLY	TRBV2	TRBJ2-7
ASSGRDWGHTQY	TRBV5-4	TRBJ2-3
ASSTTGVSGEAF	TRBV7-9	TRBJ1-1
ASSQDLATSHTQY	TRBV14	TRBJ2-3
ASSPSIDGNTIY	TRBV18	TRBJ1-3
ASSFGQGEYTGELF	TRBV6-5	TRBJ2-2
ASSHRTVEAF	TRBV11-2	TRBJ1-1
ASSLQGGELF	TRBV12-3/TRBV12-4	TRBJ2-2
ASSRGADTEAF	TRBV5-6	TRBJ1-1
ASSIIGELGAQPQH	TRBV19	TRBJ1-5
ASSTYRGPNTEAF	TRBV7-2	TRBJ1-1
SARPPGANEELF	TRBV20-1	TRBJ1-4
SVFPGGATGELF	TRBV29-1	TRBJ2-2
ASIAGPRSSYNSPLH	TRBV6-6	TRBJ1-6
ASSLEGGDYGYT	TRBV7-2	TRBJ1-2
ASSTSDRGRPEAF	TRBV19	TRBJ1-1
ATTGTALSGANVLT	TRBV10-3	TRBJ2-6
ASSQETMNTEAF	TRBV4-2	TRBJ1-1
ASSSPTSGGAHEQY	TRBV7-2	TRBJ2-7
ASAGTSSSEAF	TRBV7-9	TRBJ1-1
ASSATGISTDTQY	TRBV2	TRBJ2-3
ASSPHQERTDTQY	TRBV28	TRBJ2-3
ASSLRGGGEKLF	TRBV2	TRBJ1-4
ASSPTGANNEQF	TRBV7-3	TRBJ2-1
ASSYSPGINQPQH	TRBV6-2/TRBV6-3	TRBJ1-5
ASSPRGADTQY	TRBV7-2	TRBJ2-3
ASSPLEGTDAVQY	TRBV9	TRBJ2-4
ASSNNRGLNQPQH	TRBV19	TRBJ1-5
SASQGQLEAF	TRBV20-1	TRBJ1-1
ASSLTGMGEAF	TRBV7-3	TRBJ1-1
ASSPTGSETQY	TRBV18	TRBJ2-5
ASSYSDRGTQY	TRBV6-2/TRBV6-3	TRBJ2-5
ASSFRDSIDNEQF	TRBV19	TRBJ2-1
ASSYSTGGADSNYGYT	TRBV6-5	TRBJ1-2
ASTTRPGQKAYSSSYEQY	TRBV7-6	TRBJ2-7
ASSLGRTGQNTEAF	TRBV11-3	TRBJ1-1
ASSLTGFNTEAF	TRBV12-3/TRBV12-4	TRBJ1-1
ASGLVLARIGEAF	TRBV12-5	TRBJ1-1
ASSVWAYSNQPQH	TRBV6-8	TRBJ1-5
ASSPQKGHHSNTQY	TRBV7-2	TRBJ2-3
AIRRGRVFTDTQY	TRBV10-3	TRBJ2-3
ASSPSPPGGGWGKNQPQH	TRBV7-2	TRBJ1-5
ASSPRRGVDNEQF	TRBV11-3	TRBJ2-1
ASSTPGQGVETDTQY	TRBV7-3	TRBJ2-3